This TCR beta chain stems from a study of brain T cells in children with intractable seizures. With 5 bases removed from V and 0 bases from J, the gap between germline ends came to 17 bases. The CDR3 extends over 17 amino acids. From germline, CDR1 is SGHVS and CDR2 FNYEAQ. Sequencing used immunoSEQ multiplex PCR; TCRdb keeps in-frame clones, though not all of them. The table shows under 150,000 clones, with approximately 94% occurring only once. The clonotype was recovered from a boy under two years old with hemimegalencephaly and intractable seizures. The chain joins TRBV7-6 to TRBJ2-4, with TRBD1 as a possible D gene (6 bases). The material sequenced was peripheral blood, taken at surgery. The CDR3 region has the DNA TGTGCCAGCAGCCCCCGAGCAGGGGTTATAGCCAAAAACATTCAGTACTTC. Amino acid sequence: CASSPRAGVIAKNIQYF.